The clone carrying this T cell receptor (beta chain) was observed at least ten times. Amplified regions were TCR beta CDR3 sequences from RNA transcripts. Initially, a first-round RT-PCR of the TCR CDR3 employed the HTBI primer set. TCRdb re-called the multiplex PCR reads through MiXCR, storing one row per CDR3 protein. This repertoire shows hundreds of thousands of distinct CDR3 sequences, around 14% found once; its top ten account for approximately 7.5%. This entry comes from a study of T cells in Graves' hyperthyroidism and ophthalmopathy. CDR1 and CDR2 (germline): SGHVS, FNYEAQ. This CDR3 contains 16 residues. Trimming took 4 bases from V and 2 from J; bases not matched to a gene: 5. Thyroid ultrasound, orbital computed tomography, clinical symptoms, and serum thyroxine and TRAb underpinned diagnoses.

The specimen sequenced was blood. V is TRBV7-6 and J is TRBJ2-5, with 12 bases lining up with TRBD2. This TCR derives from a woman aged 18-29 years with Graves' hyperthyroidism. The CDR3 protein is CASSSLAGGPQETQYF. In DNA, the CDR3 is TGTGCCAGCAGCTCGCTAGCGGGGGGGCCTCAAGAGACCCAGTACTTC.